This T cell receptor (beta chain) is drawn from a study of T-cell memory formation after mild COVID-19. TCRdb analysed the 5' RACE reads with MiXCR anew, one entry per CDR3 protein. This table has approximately 150,000 distinct CDR3 sequences, roughly 15% appearing once. A note on this clonotype: Its target is unknown.

Study-wide points: Detection of some responders pre-infection suggested pre-existing cross-reactive memory T cells participated.

CDR1 and CDR2 from the germline V gene are MNHEY and SVGEGT. V was shortened by 7 bases and J by 2 bases, with 14 bases between the two germline ends. CDR3 length: 14 residues. This chain joins TRBV6-2 or TRBV6-3 and TRBJ2-5, with D maybe TRBD1 (6 bases). The material sequenced was PBMCs or a T cell subset sorted from them (not recorded which). The sequence was collected from an adult woman who had mild COVID-19 (a few samples of this study predate the infection). Cell type and time point are not known. The CDR3 bases are TGTGCCAGCACCCAATACAGGGATCAAGAGACCCAGTACTTC. This translates into CASTQYRDQETQYF.